Listed here are 21 T cell receptor beta chains from one sample, sequenced in a study of T cells in Graves' hyperthyroidism and ophthalmopathy. Template material for amplifying TCR beta CDR3 regions consisted of RNA transcripts. Using the HTBI primer set, a first-round RT-PCR was run on the TCR CDR3. A single record per CDR3 protein comes from TCRdb applying MiXCR to the multiplex PCR reads. The table includes some 560,000 distinct CDR3 sequences, about 15% detected once. Sequencing used blood. These receptors came from a woman aged 30 to 39 with Graves' hyperthyroidism.

The chain links TRBV28 to TRBJ2-3, with 11 bases lining up with TRBD1. The CDR3 extends over 18 amino acids. From germline, CDR1 is MDHEN and CDR2 SYDVKM. V shed 7 bases and J 3 bases; nucleotides not matched to a gene: 15. CDR3 region: CASIPTLRRDRGTDTQYF. The CDR3, as DNA: TGTGCCAGCATTCCCACTCTAAGAAGGGACAGGGGGACAGATACGCAGTATTTT.

This clonotype was seen at least ten times. This CDR3 reads CSARAAPGQGAKSMSYEQYF. For the CDR3, the DNA is TGCAGTGCTAGAGCCGCTCCGGGACAGGGGGCTAAATCGATGTCCTACGAGCAGTACTTC. V is TRBV20-1 and J is TRBJ2-7, with 12 bases lining up with TRBD1. V shed 1 base and J 1 base; nucleotides not matched to a gene: 17. Germline loops: CDR1 DFQATT, CDR2 SNEGSKA (reference sequence). The CDR3 sequence is 20 residues long.

This clonotype was detected ten times or more. CDR3 in amino acids: CASTTDPSSYNEQFF. The CDR3 DNA is TGTGCCAGCACCACGGACCCCAGCTCCTACAATGAGCAGTTCTTC. V usage is TRBV12-3 or TRBV12-4 and J usage is TRBJ2-1; D call uncertain. V dropped 7 bases and J dropped 0 bases, with 13 bases sitting between them. This CDR3 is built from 15 residues.

This clonotype has more than one count but fewer than ten. This chain links TRBV6-6 with TRBJ2-7; TRBD2 matches 8 bases. This CDR3 has 15 amino acids. V was pared by 4 bases and J by 6 bases, with 11 bases of the junction left unmatched. Germline CDR1 is MNHNY and CDR2 is SVGAGI (reference sequence). CDR3 amino acids: CASSSLAGLRGEQYF. In DNA form, the CDR3 reads TGTGCCAGCAGTTCCTTAGCGGGATTAAGGGGCGAGCAGTACTTC.

This clonotype was counted ten times or more. The chain links TRBV20-1 to TRBJ2-7; 8 bases are shared with TRBD2. J was trimmed by 6 bases and V by 1 base; bases with no gene match: 11. This CDR3 spans 15 amino acids. The germline gives CDR1 DFQATT, CDR2 SNEGSKA (reference sequence). CDR3 nucleotides: TGCAGTGCTAGAGGAGGAGGGACTAGTCTAGCCGAGCAGTACTTC. Translation: CSARGGGTSLAEQYF.

The chain carries TRBV6-5 and TRBJ2-3; D call uncertain. V was trimmed by 0 bases and J by 3 bases, leaving 19 bases between them. This CDR3 spans 18 amino acids. Germline values: CDR1 MNHEY, CDR2 SVGAGI. In DNA form, the CDR3 reads TGTGCCAGCAGTTACTCGACACTGCAGTTTGACGTGACAGATACGCAGTATTTT. It translates to CASSYSTLQFDVTDTQYF.

This clonotype was counted a single time. This could be a read error, since a much larger clone is one nucleotide away. The chain joins TRBV20-1 to TRBJ2-4; D possibly matches TRBD1 or TRBD2 (5 bases each). V lost 1 base, J lost 0 bases, and 13 bases lay in between. CDR1 is DFQATT and CDR2 is SNEGSKA in the germline V gene (reference sequence). The CDR3 extends over 16 amino acids. The CDR3 loop reads CSARGGSGGAKNIQYF. The CDR3 DNA follows: TGCAGTGCTAGAGGGGGGTCGGGTGGAGCCAAAAACATTCAGTACTTC.

This clonotype has a count of ten or more. The CDR3 protein is CASSPGSGQTYGYTF. The CDR3, as DNA: TGTGCCAGCAGCCCCGGGTCAGGACAGACCTATGGCTACACCTTC. The V call is TRBV11-2, the J call TRBJ1-2, with D tentatively TRBD1 (6 bases). This CDR3 is 15 amino acids long. Germline assignment: CDR1 SGHAT and CDR2 FQNNGV. V lost 5 bases and J lost 4, with 17 bases in between. Using reference TRBV11-2 and TRBJ1-2 for the parts outside the CDR3, the full variable domain is EAGVAQSPRYKIIEKRQSVAFWCNPISGHATLYWYQQILGQGPKLLIQFQNNGVVDDSQLPKDRFSAERLKGVDSTLKIQPAKLEDSAVYLCASSPGSGQTYGYTFGSGTRLTVV.

This clonotype appeared a few times. This rearrangement joins TRBV7-8 to TRBJ2-7; either TRBD1 or TRBD2 may fit D (5 bases each). Trimming removed 5 bases at V and 1 base at J, with 15 bases between. This CDR3 spans 15 amino acids. Germline lookup yields CDR1 SGHVS and CDR2 FQNEAQ. This chain's CDR3 is CASSQGVGYSYEQYF. The CDR3 nucleotides read TGTGCCAGCAGCCAGGGAGTCGGCTATTCCTACGAGCAGTACTTC.

This clonotype was seen ten or more times. The rearrangement uses TRBV30 and TRBJ1-1; no definite D call. The germline CDR1 and CDR2 sequences are GTSNPN and SVGIG (reference sequence). This CDR3 region has 11 residues. V lost 5 bases and J lost 5, with 9 bases in between. The CDR3 here is CAWPVFTEAFF. The CDR3, as DNA: TGTGCCTGGCCCGTATTTACTGAAGCTTTCTTT.

This clonotype was detected ten times or more. The rearrangement uses TRBV20-1 and TRBJ2-7, with 11 bases lining up with TRBD2. Germline CDR1 is DFQATT and CDR2 is SNEGSKA (reference sequence). Germline trimming cut 5 bases from V and 2 bases from J; bases unmatched to any gene: 5. The CDR3 is made up of 14 amino acids. CDR3 nucleotides: TGCAGTGCTGGGACTAGCGGATTTACCTACGAGCAGTACTTC. Protein sequence: CSAGTSGFTYEQYF.

This clonotype was seen more than once but under ten times. The CDR3, as DNA: TGTGCCAGCAGCCAAGCTCCGCGGGGGTCTGGGGCCAACGTCCTGACTTTC. Translated: CASSQAPRGSGANVLTF. J is TRBJ2-6 and V is TRBV3-1, with 7 nucleotides matching TRBD2. Trimming removed 1 base from V and 1 base from J; junction bases left unmatched: 4. The CDR3 contains 17 residues. Germline CDR1 and CDR2: LGHDT and YNNKEL (reference sequence).

This clonotype was seen a handful of times. The chain recombines TRBV9 with TRBJ2-2; 8 nucleotides agree with TRBD2. The junction had 19 bases not matched to a gene; V was cut back by 4 bases and J by 5 bases. Germline V gene data show CDR1 as SGDLS and CDR2 as YYNGEE. The CDR3 spans 19 residues. The CDR3 loop reads CASSPEGSGTRVDTGELFF. In DNA form, the CDR3 reads TGTGCCAGCAGCCCCGAAGGTAGCGGGACGAGAGTGGATACCGGGGAGCTGTTTTTT. Full variable domain (rest looked up from reference TRBV9 and TRBJ2-2): DSGVTQTPKHLITATGQRVTLRCSPRSGDLSVYWYQQSLDQGLQFLIQYYNGEERAKGNILERFSAQQFPDLHSELNLSSLELGDSALYFCASSPEGSGTRVDTGELFFGEGSRLTVL.

V gene TRBV6-1 combines with J gene TRBJ2-7; D is unresolved. The V and J ends lost 6 bases and 6 bases respectively, with 12 bases between them. The V gene's germline CDR1 is MNHNS and CDR2 SASEGT. The CDR3 is 12 amino acids. CDR3: CASSRAPGEQYF. The CDR3 DNA reads as TGTGCCAGCAGCCGGGCCCCGGGCGAGCAGTACTTC.

The V call is TRBV30, the J call TRBJ1-5; 9 positions agree with TRBD1. The CDR3 spans 15 residues. Germline V gene sequence: CDR1 GTSNPN, CDR2 SVGIG (reference sequence). The V gene end was trimmed by 2 bases and the J gene end by 8 bases; junction bases not matched to a gene: 10. The CDR3 region has the DNA TGTGCCTGGAGTAAAACACAGGGGGCTTTGGAGCCCCAGCATTTT. Protein sequence: CAWSKTQGALEPQHF. Full variable domain (remainder filled in from reference TRBV30 and TRBJ1-5): SQTIHQWPATLVQPVGSPLSLECTVEGTSNPNLYWYRQAAGRGLQLLFYSVGIGQISSEVPQNLSASRPQDRQFILSSKKLLLSDSGFYLCAWSKTQGALEPQHFGDGTRLSIL.

This clonotype was counted ten times or more. The chain combines TRBV30 with TRBJ2-7; the D gene is possibly TRBD2 (5 bases). The CDR3 covers 14 residues. Trimming removed 3 bases from V and 3 bases from J, with 15 bases in between. Looked up from germline, CDR1 is GTSNPN and CDR2 is SVGIG (reference sequence). The DNA for the CDR3 is TGTGCCTGGAGGGCGGTTAGCGCCAGCTACGAGCAGTACTTC. It translates to CAWRAVSASYEQYF.

V is TRBV12-3 or TRBV12-4 and J is TRBJ1-2, with D perhaps matching TRBD1 (6 bases). V lost 10 bases, J lost 10 bases, and 16 bases lay in between. This CDR3 is built from 11 residues. This chain's CDR3 is CATGKTGNYTF. The CDR3, as DNA: TGTGCCACAGGGAAGACAGGAAACTACACCTTC.

This clonotype was picked up many times. This chain connects TRBV20-1 to TRBJ2-1; 10 positions match TRBD1. Looked up from germline, CDR1 is DFQATT and CDR2 is SNEGSKA (reference sequence). V lost 0 bases and J lost 4; bases outside the gene matches: 6. CDR3 length equals 16 residues. CDR3 loop: CSARDRDRGSYNEQFF. In DNA, the CDR3 is TGCAGTGCTAGAGACCGGGACAGGGGATCGTACAATGAGCAGTTCTTC.

This clonotype came up a few times. The chain joins TRBV18 to TRBJ2-3; a possible D gene is TRBD2 (6 bases). This CDR3 is 16 amino acids long. The V end was cut by 6 bases, the J end by 3 bases, with 19 bases between. CDR1 is KGHSH and CDR2 is LQKENI in the germline V gene. CDR3 nucleotide sequence: TGTGCCAGCTCCCGGGTCGCGGGACTCTTGACAGATACGCAGTATTTT. Translating gives CASSRVAGLLTDTQYF.

This clonotype has a handful of counts. The chain combines TRBV13 with TRBJ2-3; 9 bases agree with TRBD2. The CDR3 totals 18 residues. Germline-derived CDR1 and CDR2 are PRHDT and FYEKMQ (reference sequence). V shed 2 bases and J 3 bases; nucleotides not matched to a gene: 12. The DNA for the CDR3 is TGTGCCAGCAGCTTACGCAAGAAGACTAGCGGAGATACAGATACGCAGTATTTT. It is translated as CASSLRKKTSGDTDTQYF.

There are many counts of this clonotype. The chain couples TRBV28 to TRBJ2-7; 11 positions agree with TRBD1. CDR1 is MDHEN, CDR2 SYDVKM, per germline. The CDR3 has 16 amino acids. V shed 5 bases and J 4 bases; nucleotides not matched to a gene: 10. The CDR3 is CASSITLGTGGYEQYF. CDR3 nucleotide sequence: TGTGCCAGCAGTATCACTCTCGGGACAGGGGGATACGAGCAGTACTTC.